Below, 18 T cell receptor beta chains from the same sample are listed, as sequenced in a study of vaccination effects on CD4 cells after COVID-19 (dated by TCRdb to 2021 to 2024). Receptors were amplified or captured by the immunoSEQ multiplex PCR assay. TCRdb holds this immuneACCESS table with in-frame rearrangements only. Some clones are missing; in checked studies, unresolved V genes explain under half, and the rest has no known cause. For this sample there are 77,000 or so clones; about 79% appear just once. Together, the top ten hold roughly a tenth of the sample. Their recognized antigens are unknown. In the ViraFEST assay, PBMC were stimulated with viral peptide pools, and antigen-specific CD4+ T cell clonotypes were then identified by expansion using TCR sequencing. After around eleven days of culture, CD4+ T cells were isolated with the EasySep CD4+ T cell isolation kit. The absence of prior SARS-CoV-2 infection in healthy vaccine recipients was confirmed by negative nucleocapsid antibodies before and after vaccination.

The sequences come from CD4+ T cells from PBMCs cultured with SARS-CoV-2 spike peptides, collected before COVID-19 vaccination. Read against the paper, the sample's cell subset or site label means: SARS-CoV-2 spike overlapping peptide pool stimulation. All receptors come from a human donor who received a COVID-19 vaccine.

This chain uses TRBV7-2 with TRBJ1-2; D perhaps matches TRBD1 (6 bases). There are 13 residues in the CDR3. Germline values: CDR1 SGHTA, CDR2 FQGNSA. V dropped 4 bases and J dropped 3 bases, with 9 bases sitting between them. As DNA, the CDR3 is TGTGCCAGCAGCTGGGGGCTTTACTATGGCTACACCTTC. This sequence encodes CASSWGLYYGYTF.

In its sample, this clone was seen a few times. CDR3 region: CASSLGTLSNTEAFF. CDR3 sequence (DNA): TGTGCCAGCAGCTTGGGGACACTCTCGAACACTGAAGCTTTCTTT. The V call is TRBV7-2, the J call TRBJ1-1, with D tentatively TRBD1 (6 bases). This CDR3 region has 15 residues. Per the germline V gene, CDR1 is SGHTA and CDR2 is FQGNSA. The V end lost 3 bases, the J end lost 1 base, and 12 bases lay between the germline ends.

The gene calls are TRBV5-6 and TRBJ1-1; no clear D. CDR1 and CDR2 (germline): SGHDT, YYEEEE. There are 16 residues in the CDR3. V lost 4 bases to trimming and J lost 0 bases, with 16 bases between them. The DNA of the CDR3 is TGTGCCAGCAGCGCAGATTTGGGAGTCATGAACACTGAAGCTTTCTTT. Translating gives CASSADLGVMNTEAFF.

The genes are TRBV5-4 and TRBJ1-2; D not certain. This CDR3 is built from 13 residues. Germline-derived CDR1 and CDR2 are SGHNT and YYREEE (reference sequence). The V end lost 4 bases, the J end lost 4 bases, and 11 bases lay between the germline ends. The CDR3 coding sequence is TGTGCCAGCAGCCAGGTCGGGTTCTATGGCTACACCTTC. Translation: CASSQVGFYGYTF. Full variable domain (outside the CDR3, taken from reference TRBV5-4 and TRBJ1-2): ETGVTQSPTHLIKTRGQQVTLRCSSQSGHNTVSWYQQALGQGPQFIFQYYREEENGRGNFPPRFSGLQFPNYSSELNVNALELDDSALYLCASSQVGFYGYTFGSGTRLTVV.

This clone came up a few times. The J gene is TRBJ1-1, the V gene TRBV11-2; a weak D match, TRBD1 (5 bases). Germline V gene lookup returns CDR1 SGHAT and CDR2 FQNNGV. This CDR3 comprises 15 residues. Trimming removed 2 bases at V and 3 bases at J, with 13 bases between. This chain's CDR3 is CASSLSGSGYTEAFF. The CDR3, as DNA: TGTGCCAGCAGCTTATCAGGGTCGGGGTACACTGAAGCTTTCTTT.

The rearrangement uses TRBV3-1 (or the pseudogene TRBV3-2) and TRBJ1-4; 9 bases fit TRBD1. Looked up from germline, CDR1 is LGHDT and CDR2 is YNNKEL (reference sequence). CDR3 length equals 15 residues. Trimming at V came to 2 bases and at J to 8 bases, leaving 6 bases not matched to a gene. CDR3 amino acids: CASSQQPGQGEKLFF. As DNA, the CDR3 is TGTGCCAGCAGCCAACAACCGGGACAGGGAGAAAAACTGTTTTTT.

A few counts support this clone. The chain links TRBV5-1 to TRBJ1-1; unclear D gene. The CDR3 loop spans 15 amino acids. Germline CDR1 and CDR2: SGHRS and YFSETQ. V lost 2 bases and J lost 1, with 12 bases in between. This CDR3 reads CASSFYQATNTEAFF. In DNA form, the CDR3 reads TGCGCCAGCAGCTTCTATCAGGCTACGAACACTGAAGCTTTCTTT.

The chain is built from TRBV11-2 and TRBJ2-2; D gene uncertain. The CDR3 extends over 15 amino acids. V gave up 2 bases and J gave up 6 bases, with 13 bases separating them. Germline V gene lookup returns CDR1 SGHAT and CDR2 FQNNGV. The CDR3 DNA reads TGTGCCAGCAGCTTATGGAGAGGACGGGCCGGGGAGCTGTTTTTT. Its protein product is CASSLWRGRAGELFF. The entire variable domain, with the rest obtained from reference TRBV11-2 and TRBJ2-2, is as follows: EAGVAQSPRYKIIEKRQSVAFWCNPISGHATLYWYQQILGQGPKLLIQFQNNGVVDDSQLPKDRFSAERLKGVDSTLKIQPAKLEDSAVYLCASSLWRGRAGELFFGEGSRLTVL.

The chain carries TRBV5-1 and TRBJ2-2; 8 nucleotides align to TRBD1. This CDR3 is 15 amino acids long. Trimming at V came to 3 bases and at J to 1 base, leaving 2 bases not matched to a gene. The germline V gene has CDR1 SGHRS and CDR2 YFSETQ. Here the CDR3 reads CASSWGTGNTGELFF. In nucleotides, the CDR3 is TGCGCCAGCAGCTGGGGGACAGGGAACACCGGGGAGCTGTTTTTT.

The V gene is TRBV6-6, the J gene TRBJ1-5, with a possible D match to TRBD1 (5 bases). The CDR3 spans 15 residues. CDR1 is MNHNY and CDR2 is SVGAGI in the germline V gene (reference sequence). With 2 bases removed from V and 6 bases from J, the gap between germline ends came to 14 bases. The CDR3 here is CASSYGGDGGQPQHF. Written as DNA, the CDR3 is TGTGCCAGCAGTTACGGCGGGGACGGGGGTCAGCCCCAGCATTTT.

The chain carries TRBV5-1 and TRBJ2-3, with 9 positions matching TRBD2. Looked up from germline, CDR1 is SGHRS and CDR2 is YFSETQ. The CDR3 is 19 amino acids. Trimming at V came to 0 bases and at J to 3 bases, leaving 14 bases not matched to a gene. CDR3 DNA: TGCGCCAGCAGCTTGGAGGCCTTAGGAGCGGGGGGAGCAACAGATACGCAGTATTTT. It specifies CASSLEALGAGGATDTQYF.

The table lists this clone with a few counts. J is TRBJ1-3 and V is TRBV5-6; D is ambiguous. The germline CDR1 and CDR2 sequences are SGHDT and YYEEEE. The CDR3 extends over 17 amino acids. V dropped 1 base and J dropped 0 bases, with 14 bases sitting between them. CDR3 protein: CASSLYTIASSGNTIYF. The CDR3 DNA reads TGTGCCAGCAGCTTGTATACCATCGCCAGCTCTGGAAACACCATATATTTT.

The chain is built from TRBV5-1 and TRBJ2-5; a weak D match, TRBD2 (6 bases). Germline-derived CDR1 and CDR2 are SGHRS and YFSETQ. V was trimmed by 0 bases and J by 7 bases, leaving 22 bases between them. CDR3 size: 17 residues. In nucleotides, the CDR3 is TGCGCCAGCAGCTTGGATGGGACTGCGAGGCTAGGTGGGACCCAGTACTTC. Translating it yields CASSLDGTARLGGTQYF.

This clone came up once. This chain joins TRBV19 and TRBJ1-5; D gene unclear. CDR3 size: 15 residues. Trimming removed 3 bases from V and 2 bases from J, with 11 bases in between. Per the germline V gene, CDR1 is LNHDA and CDR2 is SQIVND (reference sequence). Here the CDR3 reads CASSMQVGGNQPQHF. CDR3 nucleotide sequence: TGTGCCAGTAGTATGCAGGTCGGGGGCAATCAGCCCCAGCATTTT.

This clone appeared a single time. The V and J genes are TRBV2 and TRBJ2-3; either TRBD1 or TRBD2 may fit D (7 bases each). The CDR3 consists of 20 residues. Germline-derived CDR1 and CDR2 are SNHLY and FYNNEI. Trimming took off 2 bases at V and 1 base at J, with 25 bases between the two ends. The CDR3 DNA sequence: TGTGCCAGCAGTGAATTTCTTGGGACAGCGCGGGGGAGAGGCACAGATACGCAGTATTTT. Its translation: CASSEFLGTARGRGTDTQYF.

This clone was recorded only once. The rearrangement joins TRBV5-1 to TRBJ1-2; no firm D call. CDR1 SGHRS and CDR2 YFSETQ come from the germline V gene. Deletions cut 5 bases from V and 6 bases from J, with 17 bases between. The CDR3 is 14 residues long. CDR3 sequence reads: CASRAGQDYHGYTF. The CDR3 DNA reads TGCGCCAGCAGAGCTGGCCAGGATTACCATGGCTACACCTTC.

This chain connects TRBV9 to TRBJ1-3; D gene unclear. Trimming left V 0 bases short and J 3 bases short, with 10 bases between. Germline CDR1 SGDLS, CDR2 YYNGEE. This CDR3 spans 15 amino acids. The CDR3 DNA follows: TGTGCCAGCAGCGTAGATCGGTCGCATGGAAACACCATATATTTT. Its translation is CASSVDRSHGNTIYF. Full variable domain (rest looked up from reference TRBV9 and TRBJ1-3): DSGVTQTPKHLITATGQRVTLRCSPRSGDLSVYWYQQSLDQGLQFLIQYYNGEERAKGNILERFSAQQFPDLHSELNLSSLELGDSALYFCASSVDRSHGNTIYFGEGSWLTVV.

The chain couples TRBV3-1 (or the pseudogene TRBV3-2) to TRBJ1-2, with D uncertain. The germline CDR1 and CDR2 sequences are LGHDT and YNNKEL (reference sequence). The V and J ends lost 4 bases and 4 bases respectively, with 10 bases between them. CDR3 length equals 13 residues. As DNA, the CDR3 is TGTGCCAGCAGCCTGACGGGAGCCTATGGCTACACCTTC. Protein product: CASSLTGAYGYTF.